Described below is a single T cell receptor beta chain sequence and its context. Original methodology: By means of reference gene primer amplification, nucleated cell counts were estimated. Sequencing used immunoSEQ multiplex PCR; TCRdb keeps in-frame clones, though not all of them. The DNA gave D and trimming, while V, J and clone size come from that table. The sample has about 480,000 clones; about nine tenths are singletons. This sample was taken from a study of blood T cell repertoires in COVID-19. Overall study context: Nucleic acid was either cDNA or gDNA, and it came from T cells, B-cell-depleted T cells, or PBMCs.

This CDR3 has 13 amino acids. Germline V gene lookup returns CDR1 PRHDT and CDR2 FYEKMQ (reference sequence). Trimming shortened V by 0 bases and J by 7 bases, and 9 bases separated the two germline ends. This rearrangement joins TRBV13 to TRBJ1-2, with no clear D. Input material: PBMCs or T cells enriched from blood (not recorded which). The receptor was derived from a woman aged 55 to 70 who had recovered from COVID-19. CDR3 in DNA: TGTGCCAGCAGCTTAGGCCTAAAGTCTGGCTACACCTTC. Its protein is CASSLGLKSGYTF.